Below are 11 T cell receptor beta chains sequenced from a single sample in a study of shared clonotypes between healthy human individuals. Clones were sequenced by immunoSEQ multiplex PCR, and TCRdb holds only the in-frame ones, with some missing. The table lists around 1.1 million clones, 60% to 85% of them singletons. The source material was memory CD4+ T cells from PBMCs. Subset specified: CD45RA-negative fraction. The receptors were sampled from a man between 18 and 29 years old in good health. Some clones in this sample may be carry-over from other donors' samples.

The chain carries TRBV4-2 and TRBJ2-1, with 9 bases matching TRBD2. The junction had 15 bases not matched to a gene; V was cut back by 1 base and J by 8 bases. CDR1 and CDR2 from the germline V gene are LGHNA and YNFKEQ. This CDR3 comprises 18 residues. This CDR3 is CASSQASGEGGRAHEQFF. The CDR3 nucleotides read TGTGCCAGCAGCCAAGCATCCGGGGAAGGCGGGAGGGCGCATGAGCAGTTCTTC.

The CDR3 spells CASSLTGTGGESEQYF. The CDR3 bases are TGCGCCAGCAGCTTGACGGGGACAGGGGGTGAATCCGAGCAGTACTTC. The rearrangement uses TRBV5-1 and TRBJ2-7; 11 bases are a match to TRBD1. CDR3 length: 16 residues. The germline gives CDR1 SGHRS, CDR2 YFSETQ. Trimming at V came to 1 base and at J to 6 bases, leaving 9 bases not matched to a gene. Combining the CDR3 with reference TRBV5-1 and TRBJ2-7 gives the whole variable domain KAGVTQTPRYLIKTRGQQVTLSCSPISGHRSVSWYQQTPGQGLQFLFEYFSETQRNKGNFPGRFSGRQFSNSRSEMNVSTLELGDSALYLCASSLTGTGGESEQYFGPGTRLTVT.

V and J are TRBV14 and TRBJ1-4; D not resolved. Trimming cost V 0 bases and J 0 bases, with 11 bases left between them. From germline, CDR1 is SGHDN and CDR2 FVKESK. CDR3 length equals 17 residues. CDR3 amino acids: CASSQEVGTATNEKLFF. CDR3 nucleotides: TGTGCCAGCAGCCAAGAAGTGGGAACCGCAACTAATGAAAAACTGTTTTTT.

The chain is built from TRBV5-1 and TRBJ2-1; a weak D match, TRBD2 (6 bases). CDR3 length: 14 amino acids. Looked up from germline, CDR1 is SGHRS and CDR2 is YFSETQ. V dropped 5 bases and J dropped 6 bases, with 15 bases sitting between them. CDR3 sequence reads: CASRAQGLSNEQFF. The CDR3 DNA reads TGCGCCAGCAGGGCCCAGGGACTCAGCAATGAGCAGTTCTTC.

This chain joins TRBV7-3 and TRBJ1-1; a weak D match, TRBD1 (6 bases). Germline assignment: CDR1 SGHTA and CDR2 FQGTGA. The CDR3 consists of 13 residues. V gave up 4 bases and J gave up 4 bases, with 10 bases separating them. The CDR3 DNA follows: TGTGCCAGCAGCTCCGGACAGAGCACTGAAGCTTTCTTT. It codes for CASSSGQSTEAFF.

CDR3 sequence (DNA): TGCAGCGTTAGACAGGGGGCCTTTGGCTACACCTTC. Protein product: CSVRQGAFGYTF. This rearrangement joins TRBV29-1 to TRBJ1-2; TRBD1 agrees at 10 bases. From germline, CDR1 is SQVTM and CDR2 ANQGSEA. The CDR3 is 12 amino acids. Trimming at V came to 5 bases and at J to 7 bases, leaving 4 bases not matched to a gene.

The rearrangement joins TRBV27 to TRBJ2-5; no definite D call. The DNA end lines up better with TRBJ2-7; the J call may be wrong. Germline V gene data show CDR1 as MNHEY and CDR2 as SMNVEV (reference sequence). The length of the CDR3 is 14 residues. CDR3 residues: CASSLSGPLNEQYF. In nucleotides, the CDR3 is TGTGCCAGCAGTTTATCCGGGCCGCTTAACGAGCAGTACTTC.

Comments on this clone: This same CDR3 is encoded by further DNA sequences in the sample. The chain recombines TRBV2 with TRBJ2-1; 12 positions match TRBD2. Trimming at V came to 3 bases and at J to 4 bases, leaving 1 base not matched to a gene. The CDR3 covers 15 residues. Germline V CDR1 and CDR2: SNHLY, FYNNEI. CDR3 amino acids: CASSEGLAGYNEQFF. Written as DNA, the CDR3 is TGTGCCAGCAGTGAGGGACTAGCGGGTTACAATGAGCAGTTCTTC. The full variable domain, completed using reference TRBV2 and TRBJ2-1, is EPEVTQTPSHQVTQMGQEVILRCVPISNHLYFYWYRQILGQKVEFLVSFYNNEISEKSEIFDDQFSVERPDGSNFTLKIRSTKLEDSAMYFCASSEGLAGYNEQFFGPGTRLTVL.

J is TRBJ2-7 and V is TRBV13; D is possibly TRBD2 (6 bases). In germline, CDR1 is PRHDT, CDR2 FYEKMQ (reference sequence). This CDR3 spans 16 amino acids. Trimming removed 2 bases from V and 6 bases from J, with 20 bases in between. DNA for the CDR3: TGTGCCAGCAGCTTAAGGCTGGCGGGAACGTTTCCCGAGCAGTACTTC. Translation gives CASSLRLAGTFPEQYF.

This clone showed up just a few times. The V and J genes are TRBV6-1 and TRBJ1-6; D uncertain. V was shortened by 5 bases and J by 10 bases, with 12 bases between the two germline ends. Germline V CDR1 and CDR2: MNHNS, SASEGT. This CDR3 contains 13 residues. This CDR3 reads CASSPGTDSPLHF. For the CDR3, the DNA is TGTGCCAGCAGTCCTGGCACGGACTCACCCCTCCACTTT.

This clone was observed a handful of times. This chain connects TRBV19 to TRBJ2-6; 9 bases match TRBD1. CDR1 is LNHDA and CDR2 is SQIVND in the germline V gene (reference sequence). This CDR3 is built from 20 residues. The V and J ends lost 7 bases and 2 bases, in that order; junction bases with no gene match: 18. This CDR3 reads CASTPSRSGTGFTGANVLTF. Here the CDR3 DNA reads TGTGCCAGTACCCCATCTCGCTCCGGGACAGGGTTCACTGGGGCCAACGTCCTGACTTTC.